What follows is one T cell receptor beta chain and its context. Its antigen is not known. This sample stems from a study of T cells in Graves' hyperthyroidism and ophthalmopathy. Exclusion criteria comprised uncontrolled infection, other autoimmune disease, pregnancy or lactation. The germline V gene encodes CDR1 SNHLY and CDR2 FYNNEI. The CDR3 is 12 amino acids. Trimming took off 6 bases at V and 0 bases at J, with 5 bases between the two ends. Amplification of TCR beta CDR3 regions used RNA as the template. RT-PCR in the first round (using the HTBI primer set) targeted the TCR CDR3. One entry per CDR3 protein results from TCRdb running MiXCR on the multiplex PCR reads. The data contain around 660,000 distinct CDR3 sequences, 45% of them singletons. General study points: Ophthalmopathy, as predicted by the model, came a median 6.5 months after the prediction. Blood samples included most of the expanded thyroid clonotypes exceeding 0.001. Using 13 V-J features, a model discriminated ophthalmopathy from stable hyperthyroidism.

The material sequenced was peripheral blood or thyroid tissue (not recorded which). The sequence was obtained from an adult man with Graves' disease, either hyperthyroidism or ophthalmopathy (not recorded which). The gene calls are TRBV2 and TRBJ1-2; no clear D. CDR3 nucleotides: TGTGCCAGCAGCCAAACTAACTATGGCTACACCTTC. Its translation is CASSQTNYGYTF. Full variable domain (rest looked up from reference TRBV2 and TRBJ1-2): EPEVTQTPSHQVTQMGQEVILRCVPISNHLYFYWYRQILGQKVEFLVSFYNNEISEKSEIFDDQFSVERPDGSNFTLKIRSTKLEDSAMYFCASSQTNYGYTFGSGTRLTVV.